Below are 17 T cell receptor beta chains sequenced from a single sample in a study of cytomegalovirus exposure and HLA in healthy donors. The PCR contained 60 Vbeta and 13 Jbeta primers. The repertoire was sequenced with immunoSEQ multiplex PCR; TCRdb's copy has only in-frame clones and lacks some. Of fewer than 150,000 clones listed, about four fifths are singletons. Sequencing used PBMCs. The origin of the receptors is a young man in good health and CMV-seronegative.

This chain joins TRBV7-8 and TRBJ1-4; D remains ambiguous. The germline V and J ends were trimmed by 5 bases and 5 bases, with 24 bases remaining between them. The germline V gene encodes CDR1 SGHVS and CDR2 FQNEAQ. The CDR3 totals 18 residues. CDR3 amino acids: CASSPSRPGAVTNEKLFF. CDR3 DNA: TGTGCCAGCAGCCCCTCCCGCCCGGGTGCAGTTACAAATGAAAAACTGTTTTTT.

The rearrangement uses TRBV19 and TRBJ1-2, with a possible D match to TRBD1 (5 bases). Germline values: CDR1 LNHDA, CDR2 SQIVND (reference sequence). The CDR3 consists of 11 residues. V lost 6 bases to trimming and J lost 7 bases, with 9 bases between them. CDR3 nucleotides: TGTGCCAGTAGAAGGGGTTTTGGCTACACCTTC. It yields the protein CASRRGFGYTF.

The chain is built from TRBV4-1 and TRBJ1-2; TRBD1 might be the D (6 bases). Trimming stripped 4 bases from V and 4 bases from J, with 13 bases between. From germline, CDR1 is MGHRA and CDR2 YSYEKL. CDR3 length equals 14 residues. As DNA, the CDR3 is TGCGCCAGCAGCCCAGAAGAGGGGGTCTATGGCTACACCTTC. Protein sequence: CASSPEEGVYGYTF.

The rearrangement joins TRBV6-4 to TRBJ2-5, with D possibly matching TRBD2 (6 bases). This CDR3 spans 16 amino acids. Germline-derived CDR1 and CDR2 are MRHNA and SNTAGT. The V end lost 8 bases, the J end lost 7 bases, and 26 bases lay between the germline ends. Written as DNA, the CDR3 is TGTGCCAGCGAGCATTCGGAGGGCCCCGGGTTTCGGACCCAGTACTTC. Translating it yields CASEHSEGPGFRTQYF.

This chain links TRBV2 with TRBJ1-2; 7 nucleotides match TRBD1. CDR1 and CDR2 from the germline V gene are SNHLY and FYNNEI. V shed 6 bases, J shed 8 bases, and the junction held 9 bases outside the gene matches. CDR3 length equals 13 residues. DNA of the CDR3: TGTGCCAGCAGGGCCGGGACAGAAGGAGGCTACACCTTC. Translating gives CASRAGTEGGYTF.

As concerns this clone: A read error is possible here, since a much larger clone lies one base away. The rearrangement joins TRBV6-5 to TRBJ2-7, with 7 bases that match TRBD2. The germline V gene has CDR1 MNHEY and CDR2 SVGAGI. The CDR3 is 12 amino acids. CDR3 amino acids: CASSSGMGAGNF. The CDR3 region has the DNA TGTGCCAGCAGTTCCGGGATGGGAGCGGGGAACTTC.

The rearrangement links TRBV7-9 to TRBJ2-3, with D possibly being TRBD1 (5 bases). The CDR3 runs to 16 residues. V was pared by 1 base and J by 3 bases, with 14 bases between. Germline V gene data show CDR1 as SEHNR and CDR2 as FQNEAQ (reference sequence). CDR3 sequence reads: CASSLEGSRVTDTQYF. CDR3 DNA sequence: TGTGCCAGCAGCTTAGAGGGAAGCAGGGTTACAGATACGCAGTATTTT.

This chain connects TRBV6-1 to TRBJ2-2; 7 bases line up with TRBD2. There are 15 residues in the CDR3. J gave up 7 bases and V 5 bases, and 10 bases lay outside the gene matches. Germline CDR1 and CDR2: MNHNS and SASEGT. Here the CDR3 reads CASSLGASGSGELFF. The CDR3 nucleotides are TGTGCCAGCAGTCTAGGGGCTAGCGGTAGCGGGGAGCTGTTTTTT.

V is TRBV4-1 and J is TRBJ2-7; TRBD2 might be the D (7 bases). The CDR3 is 15 residues long. CDR1 and CDR2 from the germline V gene are MGHRA and YSYEKL. Deletions cut 7 bases from V and 2 bases from J, with 18 bases between. The CDR3 loop is CASTQGWGGAYEQYF. In DNA form, the CDR3 reads TGCGCCAGCACACAGGGCTGGGGAGGGGCCTACGAGCAGTACTTC.

The rearrangement joins TRBV7-9 to TRBJ2-3; 11 positions agree with TRBD2. The V and J ends lost 5 bases and 2 bases, in that order; junction bases with no gene match: 12. This CDR3 has 18 residues. Germline V CDR1 and CDR2: SEHNR, FQNEAQ (reference sequence). The CDR3 region is CASSPALLAGGATDTQYF. CDR3 nucleotide sequence: TGTGCCAGCAGCCCAGCCCTGCTAGCGGGGGGTGCCACAGATACGCAGTATTTT.

V and J are TRBV18 and TRBJ2-3; 15 nucleotides match TRBD2. Looked up from germline, CDR1 is KGHSH and CDR2 is LQKENI. The CDR3 contains 15 residues. Trimming removed 5 bases from V and 5 bases from J; junction bases left unmatched: 2. The CDR3 reads CASSSGLAGGDTQYF. In nucleotides, the CDR3 is TGTGCCAGCTCATCGGGACTAGCGGGGGGAGATACGCAGTATTTT.

This clone was detected a few times. In nucleotides, the CDR3 is TGCGCCAGCAGCCGCCCGACAGGGTCCGGAAACACCATATATTTT. It specifies CASSRPTGSGNTIYF. The V and J genes are TRBV10-2 and TRBJ1-3; TRBD1 aligns across 7 bases. From germline, CDR1 is WSHSY and CDR2 SAAADI. The CDR3 has 15 residues. V gave up 6 bases and J gave up 4 bases; unmatched junction bases: 9.

The chain carries TRBV4-1 and TRBJ2-7, with TRBD2 matching over 11 bases. CDR3 length: 16 amino acids. V was pared by 1 base and J by 7 bases, with 9 bases of the junction left unmatched. Germline lookup yields CDR1 MGHRA and CDR2 YSYEKL. Here the CDR3 DNA reads TGCGCCAGCAGCCAAGCCCTACTAGCGGGAGTTGGTGAGCAGTACTTC. It encodes CASSQALLAGVGEQYF.

The rearrangement joins TRBV5-4 to TRBJ2-3; 9 bases map to TRBD2. The CDR3 runs 16 residues. Germline V lookup: CDR1 SGHNT, CDR2 YYREEE (reference sequence). J was trimmed by 0 bases and V by 2 bases; bases with no gene match: 4. The DNA for the CDR3 is TGTGCCAGCAGCTTCCTAGCGGGGCACAGCACAGATACGCAGTATTTT. Protein product: CASSFLAGHSTDTQYF.

This chain connects TRBV15 to TRBJ2-7; 8 nucleotides agree with TRBD2. This CDR3 comprises 15 residues. J gave up 4 bases and V 0 bases, and 5 bases lay outside the gene matches. From germline, CDR1 is LNHNV and CDR2 YYDKDF (reference sequence). CDR3 nucleotide sequence: TGTGCCACCAGCAGAGAGGGCGGGAGGAAATACGAGCAGTACTTC. It yields the protein CATSREGGRKYEQYF.

This clone was recorded a few times. The V and J genes are TRBV19 and TRBJ2-6, with a weak D call TRBD1 (6 bases). The germline gives CDR1 LNHDA, CDR2 SQIVND (reference sequence). The CDR3 totals 16 residues. V was pared by 6 bases and J by 0 bases, with 12 bases between. The CDR3 nucleotides are TGTGCCAGTAGCGAACAGGGTTACTCTGGGGCCAACGTCCTGACTTTC. Translating gives CASSEQGYSGANVLTF.

The rearrangement links TRBV28 to TRBJ2-7; D is possibly TRBD2 (6 bases). CDR1 MDHEN and CDR2 SYDVKM come from the germline V gene. V was clipped by 4 bases and J by 3 bases, with 7 bases between them. This CDR3 has 12 residues. CDR3 amino acids: CASSWRDYEQYF. The CDR3 coding sequence is TGTGCCAGCAGTTGGCGGGACTACGAGCAGTACTTC.